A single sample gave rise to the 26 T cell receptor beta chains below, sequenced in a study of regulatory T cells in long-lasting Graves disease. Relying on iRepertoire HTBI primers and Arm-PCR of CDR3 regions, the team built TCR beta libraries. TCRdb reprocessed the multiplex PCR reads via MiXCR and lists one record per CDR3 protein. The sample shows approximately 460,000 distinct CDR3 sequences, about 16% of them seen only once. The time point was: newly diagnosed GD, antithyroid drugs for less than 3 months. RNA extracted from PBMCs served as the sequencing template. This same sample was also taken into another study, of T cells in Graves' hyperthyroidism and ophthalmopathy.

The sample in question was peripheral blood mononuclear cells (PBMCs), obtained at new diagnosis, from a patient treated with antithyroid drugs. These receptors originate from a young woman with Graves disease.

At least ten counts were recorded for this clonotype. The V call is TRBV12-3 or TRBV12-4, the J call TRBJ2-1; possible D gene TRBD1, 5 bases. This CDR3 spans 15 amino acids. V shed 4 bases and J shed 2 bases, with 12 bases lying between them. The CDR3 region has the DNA TGTGCCAGCAGTTCTCTGGACACCACCTACAATGAGCAGTTCTTC. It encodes CASSSLDTTYNEQFF.

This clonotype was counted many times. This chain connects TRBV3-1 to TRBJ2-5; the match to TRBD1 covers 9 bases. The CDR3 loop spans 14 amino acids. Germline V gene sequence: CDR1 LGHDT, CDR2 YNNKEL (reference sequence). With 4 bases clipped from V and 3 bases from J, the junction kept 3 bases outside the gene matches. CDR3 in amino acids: CASSPRDREETQYF. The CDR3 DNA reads TGTGCCAGCAGCCCACGGGACAGGGAAGAGACCCAGTACTTC.

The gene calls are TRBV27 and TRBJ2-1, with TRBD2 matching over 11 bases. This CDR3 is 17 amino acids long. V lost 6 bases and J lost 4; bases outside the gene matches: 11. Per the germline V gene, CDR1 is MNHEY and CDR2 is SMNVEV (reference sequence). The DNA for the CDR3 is TGTGCCAGCAGCCCAACCGGGACTAGCGGCATTTACAATGAGCAGTTCTTC. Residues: CASSPTGTSGIYNEQFF.

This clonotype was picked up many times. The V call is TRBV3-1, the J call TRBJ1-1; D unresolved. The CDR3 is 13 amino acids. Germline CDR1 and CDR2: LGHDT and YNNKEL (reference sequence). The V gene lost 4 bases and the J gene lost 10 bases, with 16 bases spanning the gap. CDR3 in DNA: TGTGCCAGCAGCCTTGACCCAGGATCAGGAGCTTTCTTT. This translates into CASSLDPGSGAFF.

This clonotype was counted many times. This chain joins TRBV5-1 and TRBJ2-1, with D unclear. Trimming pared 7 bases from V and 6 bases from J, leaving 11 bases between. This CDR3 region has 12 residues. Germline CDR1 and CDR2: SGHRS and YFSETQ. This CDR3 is CASGLGFNEQFF. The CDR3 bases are TGCGCCAGCGGTTTAGGGTTCAATGAGCAGTTCTTC.

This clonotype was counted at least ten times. The chain's CDR3 is CASSPNSVHEQFF. In DNA form, the CDR3 reads TGTGCCAGCTCACCGAATTCAGTCCATGAGCAGTTCTTC. The rearrangement joins TRBV18 to TRBJ2-1; D gene unclear. Trimming pared 3 bases from V and 8 bases from J, leaving 11 bases between. This CDR3 contains 13 residues. Germline V lookup: CDR1 KGHSH, CDR2 LQKENI.

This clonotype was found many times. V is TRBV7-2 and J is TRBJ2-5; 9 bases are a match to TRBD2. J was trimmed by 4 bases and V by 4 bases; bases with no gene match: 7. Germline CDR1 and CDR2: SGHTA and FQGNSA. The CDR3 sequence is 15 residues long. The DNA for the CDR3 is TGTGCCAGCAGCTCCTTACCGACTAGCGGAGAGACCCAGTACTTC. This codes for CASSSLPTSGETQYF.

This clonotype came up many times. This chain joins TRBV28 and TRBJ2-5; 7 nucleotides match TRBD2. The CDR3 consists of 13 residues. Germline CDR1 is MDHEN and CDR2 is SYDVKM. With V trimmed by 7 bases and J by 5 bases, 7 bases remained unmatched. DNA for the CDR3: TGTGCCAGCACCTTGACTAGCCGGGAGACCCAGTACTTC. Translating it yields CASTLTSRETQYF.

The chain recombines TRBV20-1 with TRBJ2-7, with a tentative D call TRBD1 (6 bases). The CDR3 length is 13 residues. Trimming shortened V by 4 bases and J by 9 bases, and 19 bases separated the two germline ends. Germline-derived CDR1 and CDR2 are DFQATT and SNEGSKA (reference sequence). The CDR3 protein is CSAKVLQGLTQYF. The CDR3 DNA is TGCAGTGCTAAGGTCTTACAGGGTTTAACGCAGTACTTC.

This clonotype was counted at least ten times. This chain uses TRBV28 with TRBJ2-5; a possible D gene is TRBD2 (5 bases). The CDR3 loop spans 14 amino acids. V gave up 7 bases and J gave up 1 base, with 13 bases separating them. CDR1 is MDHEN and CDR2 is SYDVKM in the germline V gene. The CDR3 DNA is TGTGCCAGCAACCCCGGGAACTCCCAAGAGACCCAGTACTTC. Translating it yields CASNPGNSQETQYF.

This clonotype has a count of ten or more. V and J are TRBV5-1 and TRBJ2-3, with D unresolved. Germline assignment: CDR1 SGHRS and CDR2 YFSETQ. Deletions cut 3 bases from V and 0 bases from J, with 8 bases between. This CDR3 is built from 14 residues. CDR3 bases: TGCGCCAGCAGCTCAGGTGGTAGCACAGATACGCAGTATTTT. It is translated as CASSSGGSTDTQYF.

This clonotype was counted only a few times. The CDR3 region is CASGGRVDEQFF. The CDR3 DNA sequence: TGTGCCAGTGGGGGGAGGGTGGATGAGCAGTTCTTC. The rearrangement joins TRBV19 to TRBJ2-1, with 7 bases aligning to TRBD2. Germline trimming cut 8 bases from V and 8 bases from J; bases unmatched to any gene: 6. The CDR3 totals 12 residues. Germline CDR1 is LNHDA and CDR2 is SQIVND (reference sequence).

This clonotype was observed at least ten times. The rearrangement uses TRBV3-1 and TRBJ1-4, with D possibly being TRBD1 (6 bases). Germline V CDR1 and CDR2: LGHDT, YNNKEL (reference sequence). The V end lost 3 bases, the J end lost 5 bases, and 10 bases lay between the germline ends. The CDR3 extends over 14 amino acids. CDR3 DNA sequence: TGTGCCAGCAGCCAGCGACAGGCCAATGAAAAACTGTTTTTT. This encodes CASSQRQANEKLFF.

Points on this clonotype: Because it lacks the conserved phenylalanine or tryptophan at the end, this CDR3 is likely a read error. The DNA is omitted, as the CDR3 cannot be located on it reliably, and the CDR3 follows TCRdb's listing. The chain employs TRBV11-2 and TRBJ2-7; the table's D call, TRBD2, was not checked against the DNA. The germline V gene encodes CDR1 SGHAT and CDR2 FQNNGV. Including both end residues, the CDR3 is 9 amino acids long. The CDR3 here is CASSLAEAG.

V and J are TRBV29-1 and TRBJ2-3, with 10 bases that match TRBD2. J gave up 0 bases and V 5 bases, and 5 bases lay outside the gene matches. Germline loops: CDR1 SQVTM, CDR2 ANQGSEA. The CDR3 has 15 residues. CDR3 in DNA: TGCAGCGTTCCGGGACTAGCGCTAAGCACAGATACGCAGTATTTT. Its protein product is CSVPGLALSTDTQYF.

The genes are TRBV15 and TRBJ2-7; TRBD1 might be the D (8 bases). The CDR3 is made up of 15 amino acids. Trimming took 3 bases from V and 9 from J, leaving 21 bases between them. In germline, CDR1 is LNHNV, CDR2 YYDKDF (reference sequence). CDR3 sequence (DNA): TGTGCCACCAGCAGGGACAGGGACTACTACGAGGTGCAGTACTTC. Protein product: CATSRDRDYYEVQYF.

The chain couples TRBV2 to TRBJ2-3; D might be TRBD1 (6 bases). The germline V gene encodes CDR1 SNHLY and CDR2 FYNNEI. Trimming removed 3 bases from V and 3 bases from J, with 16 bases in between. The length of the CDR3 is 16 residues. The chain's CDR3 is CASSDRLQGLTDTQYF. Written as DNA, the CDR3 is TGTGCCAGCAGTGACAGGCTACAGGGCTTAACAGATACGCAGTATTTT.

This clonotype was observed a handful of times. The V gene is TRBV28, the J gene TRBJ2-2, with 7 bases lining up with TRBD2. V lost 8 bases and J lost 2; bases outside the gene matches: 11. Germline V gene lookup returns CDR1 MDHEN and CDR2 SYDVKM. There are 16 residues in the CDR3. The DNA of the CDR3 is TGTGCCAGCGAAATCCCGGGGGGTGAAAACACCGGGGAGCTGTTTTTT. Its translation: CASEIPGGENTGELFF.

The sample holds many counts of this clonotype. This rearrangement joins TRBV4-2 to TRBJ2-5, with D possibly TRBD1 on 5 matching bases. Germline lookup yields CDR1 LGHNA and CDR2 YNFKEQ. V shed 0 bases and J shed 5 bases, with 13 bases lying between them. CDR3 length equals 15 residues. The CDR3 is CASSQESRVSETQYF. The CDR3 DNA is TGTGCCAGCAGCCAAGAAAGCAGGGTGTCGGAGACCCAGTACTTC.

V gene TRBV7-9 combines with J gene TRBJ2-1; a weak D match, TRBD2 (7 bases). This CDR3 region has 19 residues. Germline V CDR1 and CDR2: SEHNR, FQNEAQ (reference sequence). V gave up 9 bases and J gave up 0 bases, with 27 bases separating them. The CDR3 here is CASVLVWGRGSDSYNEQFF. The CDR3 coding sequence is TGTGCCAGTGTCCTCGTCTGGGGGCGCGGGAGCGACTCCTACAATGAGCAGTTCTTC.

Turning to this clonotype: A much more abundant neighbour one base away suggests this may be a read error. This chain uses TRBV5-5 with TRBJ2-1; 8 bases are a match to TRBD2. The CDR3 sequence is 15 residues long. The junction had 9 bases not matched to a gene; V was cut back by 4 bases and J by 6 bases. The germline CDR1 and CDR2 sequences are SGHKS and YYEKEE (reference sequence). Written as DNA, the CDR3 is TGTGCCAGCAGCCTGAGCGGGAGTCTCGGCAATGAGCAGTTCTTC. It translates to CASSLSGSLGNEQFF.

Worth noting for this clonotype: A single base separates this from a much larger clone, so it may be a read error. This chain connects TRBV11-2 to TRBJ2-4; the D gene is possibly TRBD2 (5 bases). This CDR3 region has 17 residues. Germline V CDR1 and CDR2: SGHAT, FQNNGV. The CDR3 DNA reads TGTGCCAGCAGCCACTTATGGCCGGAGCTAGCCAAAAACACTCAGTACTTC. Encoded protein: CASSHLWPELAKNTQYF.

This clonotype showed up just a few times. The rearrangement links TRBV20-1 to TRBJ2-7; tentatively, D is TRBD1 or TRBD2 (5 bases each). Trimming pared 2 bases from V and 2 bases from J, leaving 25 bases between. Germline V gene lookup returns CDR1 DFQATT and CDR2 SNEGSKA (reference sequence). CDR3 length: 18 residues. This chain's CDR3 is CSARRRTSDNYVPYEQYF. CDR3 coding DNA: TGCAGTGCTAGACGGAGGACATCCGACAACTACGTTCCCTACGAGCAGTACTTC.

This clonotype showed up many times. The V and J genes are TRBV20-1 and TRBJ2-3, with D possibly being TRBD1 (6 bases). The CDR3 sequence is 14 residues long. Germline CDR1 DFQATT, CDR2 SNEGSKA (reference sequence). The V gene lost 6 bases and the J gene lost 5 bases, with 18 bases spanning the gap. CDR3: CSAQRGSDLDTQYF. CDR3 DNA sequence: TGCAGTGCCCAAAGGGGGAGCGATTTAGATACGCAGTATTTT.

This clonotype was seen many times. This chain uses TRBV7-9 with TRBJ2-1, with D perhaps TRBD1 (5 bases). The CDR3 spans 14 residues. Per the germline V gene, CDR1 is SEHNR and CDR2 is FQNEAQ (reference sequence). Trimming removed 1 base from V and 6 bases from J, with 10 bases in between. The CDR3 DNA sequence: TGTGCCAGCAGCTTAGGGACAACGGGCAATGAGCAGTTCTTC. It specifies CASSLGTTGNEQFF. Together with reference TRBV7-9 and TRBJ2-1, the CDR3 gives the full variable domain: DTGVSQNPRHKITKRGQNVTFRCDPISEHNRLYWYRQTLGQGPEFLTYFQNEAQLEKSRLLSDRFSAERPKGSFSTLEIQRTEQGDSAMYLCASSLGTTGNEQFFGPGTRLTVL.

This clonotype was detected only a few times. The chain's CDR3 is CASSVASTGLYEQYF. The CDR3 DNA reads TGTGCCAGCAGCGTAGCTAGCACGGGCCTCTACGAGCAGTACTTC. The chain is built from TRBV9 and TRBJ2-7, with D possibly matching TRBD2 (5 bases). The V and J ends lost 0 bases and 3 bases respectively, with 13 bases between them. Germline CDR1 SGDLS, CDR2 YYNGEE. CDR3 length equals 15 residues.